These 5 T cell receptor beta chains were all obtained from the same sample, sequenced in a study of cytomegalovirus exposure and HLA in healthy donors. The PCR was carried out with 60 Vbeta primers and 13 Jbeta primers. Profiling relied on immunoSEQ multiplex PCR, and the TCRdb table lists in-frame clones only, not all of them. Of about 140,000 clones listed, about 79% are singletons. The sequenced material came from PBMCs. All receptors come from a male donor in good health and CMV-seronegative.

This clone showed up just once. J is TRBJ2-7 and V is TRBV6-1, with 12 bases matching TRBD1. The V gene's germline CDR1 is MNHNS and CDR2 SASEGT. V lost 0 bases, J lost 2 bases, and 14 bases stayed unmatched. CDR3 length: 20 amino acids. CDR3 sequence: CASSEAPGGQGAFSAYEQYF. CDR3 sequence (DNA): TGTGCCAGCAGTGAAGCGCCCGGGGGACAGGGGGCCTTCTCCGCCTACGAGCAGTACTTC.

The chain uses TRBV6-5 and TRBJ2-7, with D perhaps matching TRBD1 (6 bases). V was clipped by 5 bases and J by 0 bases, with 14 bases between them. Germline V CDR1 and CDR2: MNHEY, SVGAGI. The CDR3 has 15 amino acids. The CDR3 reads CASSPRQVSSYEQYF. DNA of the CDR3: TGTGCCAGCAGTCCTCGACAGGTTAGCTCCTACGAGCAGTACTTC.

V and J are TRBV6-5 and TRBJ1-2; TRBD1 is a possible D gene (6 bases). From germline, CDR1 is MNHEY and CDR2 SVGAGI. CDR3 length equals 13 residues. Trimming removed 6 bases from V and 7 bases from J, with 15 bases in between. Here the CDR3 DNA reads TGTGCCAGCAGAACAGGGTTATATACTGGCTACACCTTC. It codes for CASRTGLYTGYTF.

The chain carries TRBV7-2 and TRBJ1-3; D gene unclear. Trimming pared 1 base from V and 1 base from J, leaving 11 bases between. The CDR3 runs 16 residues. CDR1 is SGHTA and CDR2 is FQGNSA in the germline V gene. The CDR3 here is CASSLESRVSGNTIYF. CDR3 nucleotides: TGTGCCAGCAGCTTAGAATCCCGGGTATCTGGAAACACCATATATTTT.

This clone was counted between two and nine times. CDR3 protein: CSADAARGELFF. The CDR3 DNA reads as TGCAGCGCAGACGCGGCTCGGGGGGAGCTGTTTTTT. The chain joins TRBV29-1 to TRBJ2-2, with D uncertain. Germline CDR1 SQVTM, CDR2 ANQGSEA. The CDR3 sequence is 12 residues long. The ends were cut back, 7 bases at V and 8 bases at J, with 14 bases in the middle.